A selection of T cell receptor beta chains follows, all from one sample in a study of blood T cell repertoires in COVID-19. The data were produced by immunoSEQ multiplex PCR, yet TCRdb's version contains in-frame clones alone and is incomplete. In the table there are roughly 300,000 clones, over 75% of which are singletons. The sequenced sample was peripheral blood. The source is a human donor in a cohort sampled during active COVID-19. The CDR3 runs from the conserved cysteine through the conserved F or W. The D gene is left open where the match is weak. Expanded clones are given a class, and other clones once, few, many or no size at all.

NA,TRBV19,NA,TRBJ1-6,TGTGCCAGTGCCCCTCGCGGGGAAGGCTCACCCCTCCACTTT,CASAPRGEGSPLHF
NA,TRBV6-5,NA,TRBJ1-1,TGTGCCAGCACCCTGACAGTGAACACTGAAGCTTTCTTT,CASTLTVNTEAFF
NA,TRBV7-9,TRBD2,TRBJ2-1,TGTGCCAGCAGCCCGTGGAGTAGCGGGGTAGTCAATGAGCAGTTCTTC,CASSPWSSGVVNEQFF
once,TRBV2,TRBD1,TRBJ2-7,TGTGCCAGCAGTTGGGACAGGGGAGCGTACGAGCAGTACTTC,CASSWDRGAYEQYF
once,TRBV5-4,NA,TRBJ1-4,TGTGCCAGCAGCTCACTTCCAAGGGGGGGGAAAAAACTGTTTTTT,CASSSLPRGGKKLFF
NA,TRBV11-2,TRBD1,TRBJ1-2,TGTGCCAGCAGCTTACGGAGGGACAGGGACTATGGCTACACCTTC,CASSLRRDRDYGYTF
NA,TRBV15,TRBD2,TRBJ2-2,TGTGCCACCAGCAGATCATCCCTCCTTAAGCGGGGGCAAATGAACACCGGGGAGCTGTTTTTT,CATSRSSLLKRGQMNTGELFF
NA,TRBV9,TRBD1,TRBJ1-4,TGTGCCAGCAGCCCAAAGACAGGGGGCATAGAAAAACTGTTTTTT,CASSPKTGGIEKLFF
NA,TRBV6-5,TRBD2,TRBJ2-1,TGTGCCAGCAGGATAGCGGGTGGCAATGAGCAGTTCTTC,CASRIAGGNEQFF
NA,TRBV3-1/TRBV3-2,NA,TRBJ2-5,TGTGCCAGCAGCCTAGCGTTACAAGAGACCCAGTACTTC,CASSLALQETQYF
NA,TRBV5-1,TRBD2,TRBJ2-1,TGCGCCAGCAGCACTAGCGGGGCCGGGGAGCAGTTCTTC,CASSTSGAGEQFF
NA,TRBV20-1,NA,TRBJ2-5,TGCAGTGCTAGGGTGAGGGAGACCCAGTACTTC,CSARVRETQYF
NA,TRBV20-1,TRBD2,TRBJ2-4,TGCAGTGCTATTGATCCAGCGGGGGGCCAGTCGGCCAAAAACATTCAGTACTTC,CSAIDPAGGQSAKNIQYF
NA,TRBV6-1,TRBD1,TRBJ1-3,TGTGCCAGCAGTGTCGGACAGGACCCCTCTGGAAACACCATATATTTT,CASSVGQDPSGNTIYF
NA,TRBV7-2,NA,TRBJ1-1,TGTGCCAGCAGCACCCAACAGGGCACTGAAGCTTTCTTT,CASSTQQGTEAFF
NA,TRBV24-1,NA,TRBJ1-1,TGTGCCACCAGTGATTCGCGGGGCTCGGACACTGAAGCTTTCTTT,CATSDSRGSDTEAFF
few,TRBV30,NA,TRBJ1-3,TGTGCCTTTCACAGGTTCTCTGGAAACACCATATATTTT,CAFHRFSGNTIYF
NA,TRBV5-1,TRBD2,TRBJ2-3,TGCGCCAGCAGCCACTACCCGGGACTAGCGGGGGGCCCTGATACGCAGTATTTT,CASSHYPGLAGGPDTQYF
NA,TRBV21-1,NA,TRBJ2-3,TGTGCCAGCGCCGGACAGGGTACCCCAGATACGCAGTATTTT,CASAGQGTPDTQYF
NA,TRBV10-1,TRBD2,TRBJ2-3,TGCGCCAGCAGCACAAGCGGGGGAGGGGATACGCAGTATTTT,CASSTSGGGDTQYF
NA,TRBV20-1,NA,TRBJ1-2,TGCAGTGCTCGTCAGGGGTATGGCTACACCTTC,CSARQGYGYTF
NA,TRBV11-2,NA,TRBJ1-1,TGTGCCAGCAGCTCTGGGGTCAGGAGGACGAACACTGAAGCTTTCTTT,CASSSGVRRTNTEAFF
NA,TRBV2,NA,TRBJ1-1,TGTGCCAGCAGTGAAGATATGAGGGACACTGAAGCTTTCTTT,CASSEDMRDTEAFF
NA,TRBV4-1,NA,TRBJ2-7,TGCGCCAGCAGCCACAGGGGCCCCTCGGGCGAGCAGTACTTC,CASSHRGPSGEQYF
NA,TRBV20-1,TRBD2,TRBJ2-1,TGCAGTGCTAGTCCTAGCGGGGGCGCCTACAATGAGCAGTTCTTC,CSASPSGGAYNEQFF
NA,TRBV7-9,TRBD2,TRBJ2-1,TGTGCCAGCAGCCCCAACCAAGGGACTAGCGGGGACAATGAGCAGTTCTTC,CASSPNQGTSGDNEQFF
NA,TRBV5-1,TRBD1,TRBJ1-6,TGCGCCAGCAGCTTACAGGGGTTGGATAATTCACCCCTCCACTTT,CASSLQGLDNSPLHF
NA,TRBV5-1,TRBD2,TRBJ2-3,TGCGCCAGCAGCTTGGAGCGGGGGACAGATACGCAGTATTTT,CASSLERGTDTQYF
NA,TRBV6-5,NA,TRBJ2-1,TGTGCCAGCAGTCCCTCGATGCGGAGGTCTGAGCAGTTCTTC,CASSPSMRRSEQFF
NA,TRBV2,NA,TRBJ2-7,TGTGCCAGCAGTGAAGCGCTAAGAAGGGGGAGCTCCTACGAGCAGTACTTC,CASSEALRRGSSYEQYF
few,TRBV4-1,TRBD1,TRBJ1-5,TGCGCCAGCAGCCAAGGGCCGGGACAGGGGGACAATCAGCCCCAGCATTTT,CASSQGPGQGDNQPQHF
NA,TRBV10-2,NA,TRBJ1-2,TGCGCCAGCAGTGATGCCTTGGGAGATGGCTACACCTTC,CASSDALGDGYTF
NA,TRBV12-3/TRBV12-4,TRBD1,TRBJ1-2,TGTGCCAGCAGTTTAGGGACAGGGGGCGGCTACACCTTC,CASSLGTGGGYTF
NA,TRBV18,TRBD1,TRBJ2-1,TGTGCCAGCTCACCTAGACCCGGGACAGGGGACAATGAGCAGTTCTTC,CASSPRPGTGDNEQFF
NA,TRBV6-5,TRBD1,TRBJ1-6,TGTGCCAGCAGACCGGGACAGGGTAACTCACCCCTCCACTTT,CASRPGQGNSPLHF
NA,TRBV6-5,TRBD2,TRBJ2-2,TGTGCCACCGGGACTAGCGGGGTTATACCCGGGGAGCTGTTTTTT,CATGTSGVIPGELFF
NA,TRBV24-1,NA,TRBJ1-2,TGTGCCACCAGTGATTCCACAGGGACTACTAACTATGGCTACACCTTC,CATSDSTGTTNYGYTF
NA,TRBV5-6,NA,TRBJ1-6,TGTGCCAGCAGCTCATACAGGGAAAATTCCCCATCATATAATTCACCCCTCCACTTT,CASSSYRENSPSYNSPLHF
NA,TRBV25-1,NA,TRBJ1-3,TGTGCCAGCTCCAACAGGGTCAACTCTGGAAACACCATATATTTT,CASSNRVNSGNTIYF
NA,TRBV9,TRBD1,TRBJ1-1,TGTGCCAGCAGCGCCCAGGACAGGGCGTTCAACACTGAAGCTTTCTTT,CASSAQDRAFNTEAFF
NA,TRBV20-1,TRBD1,TRBJ2-6,TGCAGTGCTAGTGGGACAGGCTCCTCTGGGGCCAACGTCCTGACTTTC,CSASGTGSSGANVLTF
NA,TRBV3-1/TRBV3-2,NA,TRBJ1-5,TGTGCCAGCAGCCAAGGTCGTACAGGATATCAGCCCCAGCATTTT,CASSQGRTGYQPQHF
NA,TRBV5-4,TRBD1,TRBJ1-1,TGTGCCAGCAGCCCCCCTCCGACAGGGATGAACACTGAAGCTTTCTTT,CASSPPPTGMNTEAFF
NA,TRBV28,NA,TRBJ2-7,TGTGCCAGCAGTTTCAGGCATCGACGCTACGAGCAGTACTTC,CASSFRHRRYEQYF
NA,TRBV9,NA,TRBJ1-5,TGTGCCAGCAGCGTGGGCAGTTTGAATCAGCCCCAGCATTTT,CASSVGSLNQPQHF
once,TRBV4-1,TRBD2,TRBJ2-3,TGCGCCAGCAGCCAAGTCTGGACTAGCGCAGGCACAGATACGCAGTATTTT,CASSQVWTSAGTDTQYF
NA,TRBV3-1/TRBV3-2,NA,TRBJ2-5,TGTGCCAGCAGCCAAGATCGGCTAGCGGAGACCCAGTACTTC,CASSQDRLAETQYF
NA,TRBV2,NA,TRBJ2-3,TGTGCCAGCAGGGGCTGGGATACGCAGTATTTT,CASRGWDTQYF
NA,TRBV6-5,NA,TRBJ1-2,TGTGCCAGCAGTTACTCGACTAGCCAGGGAGAGGGCTACACCTTC,CASSYSTSQGEGYTF
NA,TRBV2,NA,TRBJ1-4,TGTGCCAGCAGAGTCCGGGACACCTATAATGAAAAACTGTTTTTT,CASRVRDTYNEKLFF
NA,TRBV5-6,NA,TRBJ2-1,TGTGCCAGCAGCTTGAAGGTGTGGAGCTCCTACAATGAGCAGTTCTTC,CASSLKVWSSYNEQFF
NA,TRBV7-3,NA,TRBJ2-3,TGTGCCAGCAGCTTATCCCGGGAACCCACAGATACGCAGTATTTT,CASSLSREPTDTQYF
NA,TRBV19,NA,TRBJ2-1,TGTGCCAGTAGGAAAACTCCCTACCGGGTCGGGATTAGCAGCTCCTACAATGAGCAGTTCTTC,CASRKTPYRVGISSSYNEQFF
NA,TRBV24-1,NA,TRBJ1-1,TGTGCCACCAGGGCCAGCCTCGGGACTGAAGCTTTCTTT,CATRASLGTEAFF
NA,TRBV5-1,NA,TRBJ1-1,TGCGCCAGCAGCTTGGCCCTACAGAACCCGGGGACTGAAGCTTTCTTT,CASSLALQNPGTEAFF
NA,TRBV21-1,NA,TRBJ1-1,TGTGCCAGCAGCACCCTCCCAGGGGGCTCCGAAGCTTTCTTT,CASSTLPGGSEAFF